The source of this T cell receptor beta chain is a study of T cells in localized non-small cell lung cancer (TCRdb year 2020). About the study as a whole: The study analyzed T cell repertoires of about 230 early-stage NSCLC patients, comparing tumors and uninvolved tumor-adjacent lungs. All 240 or so NSCLC patients in the cohort were treatment-naive and had localized lung tumors that were resected. A mean age of roughly 64 years was recorded for the NSCLC patients, of whom around 120 were male and about a hundred were female. General findings and caveats noted by the study authors: Of the top 100 tumor clones, a median of roughly 57 were detected in paired uninvolved adjacent lung; about 28 were also among that lung's top 100. Because the study design was exploratory, TCR variables were selected using unadjusted p-values without false-discovery rate correction. Longer overall survival was associated with higher blood T cell density, whereas shorter survival was associated with higher adjacent-lung clonality. Uninvolved tumor-adjacent lung showed the highest T cell clonality, higher than tumor, which suggests more focused antigenic responses in the adjacent lung. Because multi-region tumor sequencing was not performed, intratumor heterogeneity could not be ruled out.

Via the germline V gene (reference sequence), CDR1 is LNHNV and CDR2 YYDKDF. The trim is 0 bases for V and 0 bases for J, with a gap of 6 bases between the germline ends. The CDR3, from cysteine to phenylalanine, totals 15 residues. CDR3 DNA only is kept here, 45 bases in frame from base 1. At diagnosis, peripheral blood, uninvolved tumor-adjacent lung and tumor were collected and stored as a combination of fresh-frozen and FFPE material. For TCR repertoire profiling, blood samples were analyzed in the form of peripheral blood mononuclear cells. TCR beta CDR3 regions were sequenced from DNA using the immunoSEQ Assay. From the authors' description of their analysis: T cell density was computed as TCR beta template counts normalized to usable DNA estimated by amplifying housekeeping genes. Using the preseqR package, richness was estimated by extrapolating to 120,000 templates for tissue samples and 400,000 templates for PBMC samples. Clonality was defined as one minus Pielou's evenness. Differential abundance testing on productive amino-acid clonotypes, with a minimum total count of 5 and an alpha of 0.1, was used to identify tissue-enriched TCRs. The Jaccard Index and the Morisita Overlap Index were used to measure repertoire overlap between compartments. GLIPH grouped TCR beta CDR3s together with public tetramer-defined viral CDR3s, and a viral motif had to include at least three viral sequences and show V-gene enrichment. TCRdb carries this immuneACCESS record with in-frame sequences only. Its versions omit some clonotypes, under half of them owing to an unresolved V gene in the studies checked, with the rest unexplained. D and trimming were read from the DNA, whereas the V and J calls and clone size are those reported in that table. In this sample the table shows tens of thousands of clones, 85% to 90% of which occur a single time. About an eighth of the sample is held by the ten biggest clonotypes.

With regard to this clone: What antigen it recognizes has not been identified. No base quality information exists; no much larger clone differs at one position.

Rearrangement joined TRBV15 to TRBJ2-4, with the D gene too uncertain to name. The starting material was peripheral blood, obtained before any cancer treatment. This TCR was recovered from a male donor older than 55 with stage I lung adenocarcinoma. The bases read TGTGCCACCAGCAGAGATTTGGGAGCCAAAAACATTCAGTACTTC. Its translation is CATSRDLGAKNIQYF.